The 15 T cell receptor beta chains in this list originate from one sample, sequenced in a study of T cells in pancreatic ductal adenocarcinoma. Repertoires were generated with immunoSEQ multiplex PCR, while TCRdb's copy carries only in-frame clones and drops some. The table lists roughly 10,000 clones, roughly 67% of them singletons. The selected patients with pancreatic ductal adenocarcinoma had surgery but no neoadjuvant therapy. Material for sequencing was pancreatic tumor tissue. The origin of the receptors is a human donor with pancreatic ductal adenocarcinoma.

The chain links TRBV5-1 to TRBJ1-1; 7 positions match TRBD1. Per the germline V gene, CDR1 is SGHRS and CDR2 is YFSETQ. This CDR3 is 14 amino acids long. Unmatched junction bases numbered 7, after V lost 5 bases and J lost 3 bases. The CDR3 DNA reads TGCGCCAGCAGTTTACGGGACAGATACACTGAAGCTTTCTTT. Translated: CASSLRDRYTEAFF.

V gene TRBV5-1 combines with J gene TRBJ2-1; no firm D call. Germline V gene lookup returns CDR1 SGHRS and CDR2 YFSETQ. There are 16 residues in the CDR3. V lost 1 base to trimming and J lost 8 bases, with 19 bases between them. This CDR3 is CASSLWAATAGDEQFF. The CDR3 DNA follows: TGCGCCAGCAGCTTGTGGGCCGCAACTGCTGGCGATGAGCAGTTCTTC.

The chain uses TRBV30 and TRBJ2-7, with D uncertain. The ends were cut back, 4 bases at V and 6 bases at J, with 16 bases in the middle. The CDR3 runs to 13 residues. The germline CDR1 and CDR2 sequences are GTSNPN and SVGIG (reference sequence). CDR3 amino acids: CAWNAGVQPEQYF. For the CDR3, the DNA is TGTGCCTGGAACGCCGGAGTGCAGCCCGAGCAGTACTTC.

V gene TRBV4-2 combines with J gene TRBJ2-7; D ambiguous. This CDR3 is 16 amino acids long. The V and J ends lost 1 base and 2 bases respectively, with 15 bases between them. Looked up from germline, CDR1 is LGHNA and CDR2 is YNFKEQ. CDR3 nucleotides: TGTGCCAGCAGCCAAGCCTATTCAGTCGGAACCTACGAGCAGTACTTC. Translated: CASSQAYSVGTYEQYF.

This clone is a singleton in its sample. The V and J genes are TRBV5-4 and TRBJ2-3; perhaps D is TRBD1 or TRBD2 (5 bases each). The CDR3 is 15 amino acids. V was cut by 0 bases and J by 0 bases, with 8 bases left in between. CDR1 and CDR2 (germline): SGHNT, YYREEE (reference sequence). The CDR3 coding sequence is TGTGCCAGCAGCTTGGGTGAGGGGAGCACAGATACGCAGTATTTT. Translated, it gives CASSLGEGSTDTQYF.

This clone was picked up a small number of times. The rearrangement uses TRBV5-1 and TRBJ2-3; maybe TRBD2 (5 bases). V lost 3 bases to trimming and J lost 7 bases, with 18 bases between them. The V gene's germline CDR1 is SGHRS and CDR2 YFSETQ. CDR3 length equals 15 residues. As DNA, the CDR3 is TGCGCCAGCAGCTCCCTTCTAGCTGAGGGAAATACGCAGTATTTT. Residues: CASSSLLAEGNTQYF.

The rearrangement uses TRBV19 and TRBJ2-1; maybe TRBD2 (5 bases). Germline V gives CDR1 LNHDA, CDR2 SQIVND (reference sequence). The CDR3 extends over 14 amino acids. V was cut by 4 bases and J by 2 bases, with 9 bases left in between. Here the CDR3 reads CASSTSGPYNEQFF. In DNA form, the CDR3 reads TGTGCCAGTAGTACCAGCGGCCCCTACAATGAGCAGTTCTTC. The full variable domain, completed using reference TRBV19 and TRBJ2-1, is DGGITQSPKYLFRKEGQNVTLSCEQNLNHDAMYWYRQDPGQGLRLIYYSQIVNDFQKGDIAEGYSVSREKKESFPLTVTSAQKNPTAFYLCASSTSGPYNEQFFGPGTRLTVL.

The chain couples TRBV7-8 to TRBJ2-7, with a weak D call TRBD1 (6 bases). Between the trimmed V and J ends, which lost 6 bases and 3 bases, there was a span of 12 bases. The CDR3 totals 13 residues. Germline V gene data show CDR1 as SGHVS and CDR2 as FQNEAQ. Here the CDR3 reads CASRTQGRYEQYF. DNA of the CDR3: TGTGCCAGCAGAACCCAGGGGCGCTACGAGCAGTACTTC.

In this sample, this clone is medium-sized. The J gene is TRBJ2-2, the V gene TRBV10-1, with D hard to call. This CDR3 is 15 amino acids long. The germline CDR1 and CDR2 sequences are WNHNN and SYGVQD (reference sequence). Trimming took 0 bases from V and 5 from J, leaving 10 bases between them. The CDR3 is CASSESTLGTGELFF. The CDR3 nucleotides read TGCGCCAGCAGTGAGTCGACTCTGGGAACCGGGGAGCTGTTTTTT.

The chain links TRBV29-1 to TRBJ1-1, with no clear D. Trimming removed 4 bases at V and 2 bases at J, with 14 bases between. CDR3 length equals 14 residues. Per the germline V gene, CDR1 is SQVTM and CDR2 is ANQGSEA. In nucleotides, the CDR3 is TGCAGCGTTGTTTTTTACAGTTTAAACACTGAAGCTTTCTTT. Translating gives CSVVFYSLNTEAFF.

This clone was seen a handful of times. V is TRBV4-2 and J is TRBJ2-1; D call uncertain. The germline V gene encodes CDR1 LGHNA and CDR2 YNFKEQ. The CDR3 runs to 11 residues. Trimming removed 0 bases at V and 15 bases at J, with 9 bases between. DNA of the CDR3: TGTGCCAGCAGCCAAGATAGGACCCCGTTCTTC. Protein: CASSQDRTPFF.

This clone was counted between two and nine times. The CDR3 sequence: CALRWAGGYTF. The CDR3 DNA sequence: TGTGCCTTAAGATGGGCCGGTGGCTACACCTTC. This sequence joins TRBV19 and TRBJ1-2; D is undetermined. CDR1 LNHDA and CDR2 SQIVND come from the germline V gene (reference sequence). This CDR3 is 11 amino acids long. V was shortened by 11 bases and J by 7 bases, with 14 bases between the two germline ends. Drawing the rest from reference TRBV19 and TRBJ1-2, the complete variable domain is DGGITQSPKYLFRKEGQNVTLSCEQNLNHDAMYWYRQDPGQGLRLIYYSQIVNDFQKGDIAEGYSVSREKKESFPLTVTSAQKNPTAFYLCALRWAGGYTFGSGTRLTVV.

Relative to its sample, this clone is medium-sized (0.01 to 0.1%). The V and J genes are TRBV4-2 and TRBJ2-7; tentatively, D is TRBD2 (6 bases). CDR1 and CDR2 (germline): LGHNA, YNFKEQ. V dropped 2 bases and J dropped 5 bases, with 16 bases sitting between them. This CDR3 spans 15 amino acids. CDR3 region: CASSQFGGQGNEQYF. The CDR3 nucleotides read TGTGCCAGCAGCCAATTTGGAGGGCAGGGCAACGAGCAGTACTTC.

Here the CDR3 DNA reads TGCGCCAGCAGCCTAGACAGCAGCTATGGCTACACCTTC. As protein: CASSLDSSYGYTF. This rearrangement joins TRBV5-1 to TRBJ1-2; D possibly corresponds to TRBD1 (5 bases). V lost 4 bases to trimming and J lost 4 bases, with 11 bases between them. The CDR3 is made up of 13 amino acids. Germline lookup yields CDR1 SGHRS and CDR2 YFSETQ.

The chain carries TRBV5-1 and TRBJ1-3; no clear D. The germline CDR1 and CDR2 sequences are SGHRS and YFSETQ. With 0 bases removed from V and 7 bases from J, the gap between germline ends came to 11 bases. The CDR3 contains 14 residues. In nucleotides, the CDR3 is TGCGCCAGCAGCTTGGAGGGAGACGACAACACCATATATTTT. This gives the protein CASSLEGDDNTIYF.